This T cell receptor (beta chain) was obtained from a study of monozygotic twins with inflammatory bowel disease. Study-wide results and limits: No difference in repertoire similarity was seen between concordant and discordant twins, possibly because power was limited. Diversity of TCRbeta measured by inverse Simpson was lower in IBD patients than in healthy co-twins. The authors could not tell different T cell subtypes apart.

TCRdb reanalyzed the 5' RACE reads, giving one entry per CDR3 protein sequence and no DNA. Listed are approximately 400,000 distinct CDR3 sequences; about 2.3% falls within the top ten. The CDR3 consists of 14 residues. The germline V gene has CDR1 SGHRS and CDR2 YFSETQ. One blood sample of about 2.3 ml was taken from each donor. Worth noting for this clonotype: Antigen specificity is unknown.

The TCR comes from a human donor with ulcerative colitis or Crohn's disease, or a healthy co-twin of an affected twin (not recorded which). The genes are TRBV5-1 and TRBJ2-7; TCRdb calls TRBD1, which cannot be checked without DNA. Sequencing used blood. The CDR3 sequence: CASSRDDSTYEQYF.